The 27 T cell receptor beta chains below come from one sample, sequenced in a study of T-cell reconstitution after alpha-beta-depleted transplantation in children. Unique molecular identifiers were built into the TCRbeta library. TCRdb re-called the PCR reads through MiXCR, storing one row per CDR3 protein. The sample comprises about 400,000 distinct CDR3 sequences, about a fifth of which are singletons, and around 4% rests with the top ten. This material consisted of PBMCs from the stem cell graft donor, taken from the stem cell graft. The receptors derive from a human donor who donated a stem cell graft to a child with acute myeloid leukemia.

This clonotype was seen many times. J is TRBJ1-5 and V is TRBV12-3 or TRBV12-4; 7 bases fit TRBD1. With V trimmed by 6 bases and J by 1 base, 0 bases remained unmatched. The CDR3 loop spans 13 amino acids. CDR3 sequence: CASRTGSNQPQHF. The CDR3 coding sequence is TGTGCCAGCAGGACAGGGAGCAATCAGCCCCAGCATTTT.

This clonotype was found a few times. The chain has TRBV3-1 and TRBJ2-1; D is undetermined. There are 14 residues in the CDR3. Germline V gives CDR1 LGHDT, CDR2 YNNKEL (reference sequence). V lost 2 bases and J lost 3, with 8 bases in between. The CDR3 sequence is CASSQNARYNEQFF. In nucleotides, the CDR3 is TGTGCCAGCAGCCAAAACGCCCGCTACAATGAGCAGTTCTTC.

A few counts support this clonotype. V is TRBV12-3 or TRBV12-4 and J is TRBJ1-1; 7 bases align to TRBD1. Trimming at V came to 3 bases and at J to 5 bases, leaving 6 bases not matched to a gene. The CDR3 is 14 residues long. The DNA for the CDR3 is TGTGCCAGCAGTTTGAAGGGGGCTCAAACTGAAGCTTTCTTT. It codes for CASSLKGAQTEAFF.

The V and J genes are TRBV7-2 and TRBJ2-3; no reliable D call. This CDR3 has 15 residues. The V end lost 4 bases, the J end lost 4 bases, and 15 bases lay between the germline ends. Germline CDR1 is SGHTA and CDR2 is FQGNSA. The CDR3 spells CASSSAQFSPDTQYF. CDR3 sequence (DNA): TGTGCCAGCAGCTCAGCCCAATTTAGCCCAGATACGCAGTATTTT.

This chain joins TRBV12-3 or TRBV12-4 and TRBJ2-2; D is perhaps TRBD1 or TRBD2 (5 bases each). The CDR3 is 16 residues long. Deletions cut 6 bases from V and 1 base from J, with 15 bases between. CDR3 DNA: TGTGCCAGCAGCTTGGTCGGGACCAGGAACACCGGGGAGCTGTTTTTT. It translates to CASSLVGTRNTGELFF.

In this sample, this clonotype turned up a few times. The chain joins TRBV7-8 to TRBJ2-7; no firm D call. The germline V and J ends were trimmed by 3 bases and 1 base, with 13 bases remaining between them. Germline lookup yields CDR1 SGHVS and CDR2 FQNEAQ. The CDR3 has 15 residues. The CDR3 sequence is CASSLIETLSYEQYF. The DNA for the CDR3 is TGTGCCAGCAGCTTGATAGAGACACTTTCCTACGAGCAGTACTTC.

The chain couples TRBV7-8 to TRBJ2-2; D is perhaps TRBD2 (6 bases). Germline CDR1 is SGHVS and CDR2 is FQNEAQ. The CDR3 has 15 amino acids. Trimming took off 3 bases at V and 3 bases at J, with 11 bases between the two ends. The CDR3 coding sequence is TGTGCCAGCAGCTTGGGAGGACTCTACACCGGGGAGCTGTTTTTT. Translating gives CASSLGGLYTGELFF. The full variable domain, in which reference TRBV7-8 and TRBJ2-2 provide the parts outside the CDR3, is GAGVSQSPRYKVAKRGQDVALRCDPISGHVSLFWYQQALGQGPEFLTYFQNEAQLDKSGLPSDRFFAERPEGSVSTLKIQRTQQEDSAVYLCASSLGGLYTGELFFGEGSRLTVL.

The chain recombines TRBV12-3 or TRBV12-4 with TRBJ2-6; TRBD2 agrees at 9 bases. Trimming took 11 bases from V and 2 from J; bases not matched to a gene: 19. The CDR3 runs 19 residues. The CDR3 region is CAFCLEAGGSYAGANVLTF. In DNA form, the CDR3 reads TGTGCCTTCTGTTTGGAGGCGGGAGGGTCCTATGCTGGGGCCAACGTCCTGACTTTC.

Only a few counts were recorded for this clonotype. V gene TRBV27 combines with J gene TRBJ1-5; no firm D call. With 2 bases removed from V and 4 bases from J, the gap between germline ends came to 9 bases. Germline-derived CDR1 and CDR2 are MNHEY and SMNVEV (reference sequence). The CDR3 contains 14 residues. The CDR3 protein is CASSLMGPNQPQHF. The CDR3 coding sequence is TGTGCCAGCAGTTTAATGGGCCCGAATCAGCCCCAGCATTTT.

CDR3 loop: CASRRTSGRENIQYF. The CDR3 region has the DNA TGTGCCAGCAGACGAACTAGCGGGAGAGAAAACATTCAGTACTTC. V and J are TRBV7-2 and TRBJ2-4, with 11 bases aligning to TRBD2. CDR1 is SGHTA and CDR2 is FQGNSA in the germline V gene. V trimming: 6 bases; J trimming: 5 bases; junction bases outside the gene matches: 6. The CDR3 spans 15 residues. The full variable domain, its missing parts supplied by reference TRBV7-2 and TRBJ2-4, is GAGVSQSPSNKVTEKGKDVELRCDPISGHTALYWYRQSLGQGLEFLIYFQGNSAPDKSGLPSDRFSAERTGGSVSTLTIQRTQQEDSAVYLCASRRTSGRENIQYFGAGTRLSVL.

This clonotype was picked up a small number of times. The gene calls are TRBV28 and TRBJ1-2; no clear D gene. With 3 bases removed from V and 5 bases from J, the gap between germline ends came to 10 bases. Germline CDR1 and CDR2: MDHEN and SYDVKM. The CDR3 contains 13 residues. CDR3 amino acids: CASSFGPGYGYTF. In DNA, the CDR3 is TGTGCCAGCAGTTTCGGGCCGGGGTATGGCTACACCTTC.

This clonotype was counted only a few times. This chain links TRBV14 with TRBJ2-5; 15 nucleotides line up with TRBD2. Germline V gives CDR1 SGHDN, CDR2 FVKESK. J gave up 4 bases and V 3 bases, and 3 bases lay outside the gene matches. The CDR3 runs to 16 residues. CDR3 in amino acids: CASSHPGLAGGETQYF. The CDR3 DNA follows: TGTGCCAGCAGCCACCCGGGACTAGCGGGAGGAGAGACCCAGTACTTC.

The genes are TRBV29-1 and TRBJ2-7, with TRBD2 matching over 14 bases. The V and J ends lost 6 bases and 5 bases, in that order; junction bases with no gene match: 6. CDR3 length: 14 amino acids. Germline CDR1 is SQVTM and CDR2 is ANQGSEA. The CDR3 DNA is TGCAGCGTGACTAGCGGGAGGGCCTACCACGAGCAGTACTTC. Translation gives CSVTSGRAYHEQYF.

This clonotype was detected many times. This chain links TRBV12-3 or TRBV12-4 with TRBJ2-5; possibly TRBD1 for D (6 bases). CDR3 size: 15 residues. Trimming stripped 5 bases from V and 0 bases from J, with 13 bases between. Here the CDR3 reads CASSGPDSNQETQYF. As DNA, the CDR3 is TGTGCCAGCAGTGGACCGGACAGCAACCAAGAGACCCAGTACTTC.

The chain joins TRBV4-1 to TRBJ2-7; D ambiguous. Germline CDR1 MGHRA, CDR2 YSYEKL. V was cut by 0 bases and J by 4 bases, with 13 bases left in between. The CDR3 covers 15 residues. CDR3 region: CASSQENLDGYEQYF. The CDR3 bases are TGCGCCAGCAGCCAAGAAAACTTGGACGGATACGAGCAGTACTTC.

This clonotype has just a few counts. This chain uses TRBV28 with TRBJ1-5, with 8 positions matching TRBD1. The CDR3 contains 15 residues. Trimming took 6 bases from V and 2 from J; bases not matched to a gene: 6. Germline V gene sequence: CDR1 MDHEN, CDR2 SYDVKM. CDR3 sequence reads: CASRAQGGGNQPQHF. The CDR3 DNA is TGTGCCAGCAGGGCACAGGGGGGAGGCAATCAGCCCCAGCATTTT.

This clonotype was recorded a few times. The V gene is TRBV25-1, the J gene TRBJ2-1, with 13 bases fitting TRBD2. Trimming cost V 5 bases and J 4 bases; bases outside gene matches: 14. The CDR3 loop spans 19 amino acids. Germline-derived CDR1 and CDR2 are MGHDK and SYGVNS. CDR3 DNA: TGTGCCAGCAGTCCCCAATCGCCACTAGCGGGAGGGCAATACAATGAGCAGTTCTTC. Protein: CASSPQSPLAGGQYNEQFF.

This clonotype has just a few counts. The chain employs TRBV20-1 and TRBJ2-5, with 8 bases that match TRBD2. The V segment lost 0 bases and the J segment 4 bases; nucleotides outside the gene matches: 10. The CDR3 covers 16 residues. Germline V gene data show CDR1 as DFQATT and CDR2 as SNEGSKA (reference sequence). The CDR3 DNA reads TGCAGTGCTAGAGATCGACGGGGGGGCCCGGGAGAGACCCAGTACTTC. Residues: CSARDRRGGPGETQYF.

This clonotype appeared a few times. This chain uses TRBV15 with TRBJ1-1; TRBD1 might be the D (5 bases). Germline values: CDR1 LNHNV, CDR2 YYDKDF (reference sequence). This CDR3 has 16 residues. The ends were cut back, 4 bases at V and 1 base at J, with 16 bases in the middle. The CDR3 here is CATSTPAWGKNTEAFF. CDR3 DNA sequence: TGTGCCACCAGCACCCCGGCGTGGGGGAAGAACACTGAAGCTTTCTTT.

This clonotype has a count of ten or more. The chain has TRBV12-3 or TRBV12-4 and TRBJ2-3, with 9 bases aligning to TRBD2. V lost 5 bases and J lost 3; bases outside the gene matches: 3. CDR3 length: 14 amino acids. CDR3 loop: CASSRAGGTDTQYF. CDR3 DNA: TGTGCCAGCAGTCGAGCGGGAGGTACAGATACGCAGTATTTT.

This rearrangement joins TRBV20-1 to TRBJ2-7; D could derive from TRBD1 or TRBD2 (5 bases each). V gave up 3 bases and J gave up 6 bases, with 21 bases separating them. Germline values: CDR1 DFQATT, CDR2 SNEGSKA (reference sequence). The CDR3 consists of 15 residues. CDR3 bases: TGCAGTGCTAGGTTACGCCAGGGAGTCGGGGCCGAGCAGTACTTC. Translation: CSARLRQGVGAEQYF.

The genes are TRBV27 and TRBJ2-2; D not certain. V was trimmed by 7 bases and J by 3 bases, leaving 12 bases between them. The CDR3 covers 14 residues. CDR1 and CDR2 from the germline V gene are MNHEY and SMNVEV (reference sequence). CDR3 loop: CASTRHIDTGELFF. CDR3 sequence (DNA): TGTGCCAGCACACGACACATAGACACCGGGGAGCTGTTTTTT.

The table lists this clonotype with many counts. The chain has TRBV18 and TRBJ2-3; a possible D gene is TRBD2 (6 bases). CDR1 is KGHSH and CDR2 is LQKENI in the germline V gene. The V gene lost 0 bases and the J gene lost 0 bases, with 7 bases spanning the gap. This CDR3 contains 15 residues. The CDR3 here is CASSPPSGSTDTQYF. CDR3 nucleotide sequence: TGTGCCAGCTCACCACCTAGCGGTAGCACAGATACGCAGTATTTT.

The J gene is TRBJ2-1, the V gene TRBV12-3 or TRBV12-4, with a weak D call TRBD2 (7 bases). The CDR3 consists of 13 residues. V lost 6 bases to trimming and J lost 8 bases, with 14 bases between them. The CDR3 loop reads CASRGGPRDEQFF. Written as DNA, the CDR3 is TGTGCCAGCAGGGGGGGGCCTAGGGATGAGCAGTTCTTC.

V is TRBV15 and J is TRBJ2-1; D may correspond to TRBD1 or TRBD2 (5 bases each). This CDR3 is 13 amino acids long. Germline values: CDR1 LNHNV, CDR2 YYDKDF (reference sequence). V dropped 0 bases and J dropped 8 bases, with 8 bases sitting between them. CDR3 nucleotide sequence: TGTGCCACCAGCAGAGATCGGGGCGATGAGCAGTTCTTC. It translates to CATSRDRGDEQFF.

This chain joins TRBV12-3 or TRBV12-4 and TRBJ2-1, with a possible D match to TRBD2 (6 bases). Trimming took 7 bases from V and 9 from J, leaving 16 bases between them. The CDR3 has 13 amino acids. CDR3 sequence: CASKKPGDGEQFF. The CDR3 nucleotides are TGTGCCAGCAAAAAACCGGGGGATGGTGAGCAGTTCTTC.

This clonotype came up a few times. The J gene is TRBJ2-5, the V gene TRBV7-2; a weak D match, TRBD2 (5 bases). V lost 4 bases and J 2 bases, leaving 14 bases between the germline ends. Germline lookup yields CDR1 SGHTA and CDR2 FQGNSA. The CDR3 contains 15 residues. The CDR3 region is CASSSRLISQETQYF. Written as DNA, the CDR3 is TGTGCCAGCAGCTCGCGACTAATCTCTCAAGAGACCCAGTACTTC.